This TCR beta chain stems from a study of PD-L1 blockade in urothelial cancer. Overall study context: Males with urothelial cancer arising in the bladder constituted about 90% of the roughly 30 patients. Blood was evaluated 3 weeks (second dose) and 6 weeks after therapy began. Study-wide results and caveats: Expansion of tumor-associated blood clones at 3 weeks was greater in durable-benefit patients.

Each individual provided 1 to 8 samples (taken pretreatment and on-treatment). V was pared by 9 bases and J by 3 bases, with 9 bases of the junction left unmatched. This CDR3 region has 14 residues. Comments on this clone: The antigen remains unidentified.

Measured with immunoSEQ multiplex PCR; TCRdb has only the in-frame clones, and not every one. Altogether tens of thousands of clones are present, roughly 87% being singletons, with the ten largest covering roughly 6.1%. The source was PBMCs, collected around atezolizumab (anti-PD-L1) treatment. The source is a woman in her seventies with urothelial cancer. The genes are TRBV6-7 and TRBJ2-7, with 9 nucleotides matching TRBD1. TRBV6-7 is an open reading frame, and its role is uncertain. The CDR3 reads CASHYPGQGYEQYF. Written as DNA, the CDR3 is TGTGCCAGTCACTATCCGGGACAGGGCTACGAGCAGTACTTC.